These 22 T cell receptor beta chains were sequenced from one sample in a study of shared clonotypes between healthy human individuals (TCRdb year 2020). Receptor libraries were prepared by the immunoSEQ multiplex PCR assay. TCRdb retrieved this table from immuneACCESS and kept in-frame rearrangements only. Not all clones are present; in checked studies, unresolved V genes account for under half, and no reason is known for the remainder. The sample data list 660,000 or so clones, and about 96% of these were observed just once. The ten largest clones add up to about 0.12% of the sample. CD8 naive samples were obtained by positive selection for CCR7 among CD45RO-negative cells, yielding a CD45RA+CCR7+ population from which TemRA cells were excluded. The sample consisted of naive CD8+ T cells sorted from blood. What this sample's cell subset or site label stands for: CD45RA+CCR7+. The source of these receptors is a woman in her thirties in good health.

In regard to this clone: Other DNA variants within this sample encode the same CDR3. The chain recombines TRBV7-9 with TRBJ1-2; D is uncertain. This CDR3 contains 12 residues. CDR1 SEHNR and CDR2 FQNEAQ come from the germline V gene (reference sequence). Deletions cut 1 base from V and 5 bases from J, with 5 bases between. The CDR3 sequence is CASSLDNYGYTF. DNA of the CDR3: TGTGCCAGCAGCTTAGACAATTATGGCTACACCTTC.

The chain has TRBV27 and TRBJ2-5, with D unresolved. The germline V and J ends were trimmed by 7 bases and 5 bases, with 20 bases remaining between them. The length of the CDR3 is 15 residues. The germline V gene has CDR1 MNHEY and CDR2 SMNVEV (reference sequence). The CDR3 bases are TGTGCCAGCAAACGGTCCGCGACATCACAGGAGACCCAGTACTTC. The encoded protein is CASKRSATSQETQYF.

The rearrangement joins TRBV7-9 to TRBJ2-1, with a possible D match to TRBD2 (5 bases). The CDR3 extends over 15 amino acids. Germline V lookup: CDR1 SEHNR, CDR2 FQNEAQ (reference sequence). Trimming removed 1 base at V and 5 bases at J, with 12 bases between. CDR3 nucleotides: TGTGCCAGCAGCTTAGGCTTTCTAGCAGACAATGAGCAGTTCTTC. This encodes CASSLGFLADNEQFF.

Of note for this clone: This specimen includes other DNA sequences encoding the same CDR3. The chain links TRBV27 to TRBJ2-1, with D perhaps TRBD1 or TRBD2 (5 bases each). The CDR3 extends over 14 amino acids. In germline, CDR1 is MNHEY, CDR2 SMNVEV (reference sequence). Trimming removed 6 bases from V and 4 bases from J, with 13 bases in between. In nucleotides, the CDR3 is TGTGCCAGCAGCCCATCGGGACGTTACAATGAGCAGTTCTTC. Translating gives CASSPSGRYNEQFF.

This rearrangement joins TRBV7-9 to TRBJ1-2; possible D gene TRBD1, 5 bases. The CDR3 length is 14 residues. V lost 1 base and J 4 bases, leaving 10 bases between the germline ends. The V gene's germline CDR1 is SEHNR and CDR2 FQNEAQ (reference sequence). For the CDR3, the DNA is TGTGCCAGCAGCTTAGTTCCCGGGGGCTATGGCTACACCTTC. Residues: CASSLVPGGYGYTF.

This chain joins TRBV29-1 and TRBJ2-1, with D maybe TRBD2 (5 bases). Germline values: CDR1 SQVTM, CDR2 ANQGSEA. Trimming pared 3 bases from V and 7 bases from J, leaving 19 bases between. The length of the CDR3 is 15 residues. CDR3 sequence reads: CSVDEQNSSGNEQFF. The CDR3 region has the DNA TGCAGCGTTGACGAACAGAATAGTTCGGGAAATGAGCAGTTCTTC.

The V gene is TRBV11-2, the J gene TRBJ2-4; possibly TRBD1 for D (6 bases). V was cut by 4 bases and J by 4 bases, with 17 bases left in between. This CDR3 contains 16 residues. The V gene's germline CDR1 is SGHAT and CDR2 FQNNGV. CDR3 coding DNA: TGTGCCAGCAGCTCCGTCGAAGGGACAAATAAAAACATTCAGTACTTC. Its protein is CASSSVEGTNKNIQYF.

The CDR3 region is CASSRDRGPNEKLFF. For the CDR3, the DNA is TGTGCCAGCAGCCGAGACAGGGGGCCCAATGAAAAACTGTTTTTT. The chain employs TRBV27 and TRBJ1-4; 10 nucleotides line up with TRBD1. The germline CDR1 and CDR2 sequences are MNHEY and SMNVEV (reference sequence). This CDR3 region has 15 residues. Trimming at V came to 6 bases and at J to 5 bases, leaving 6 bases not matched to a gene.

The J gene is TRBJ2-2, the V gene TRBV4-2, with 7 bases identical to TRBD2. This CDR3 is built from 16 residues. V was clipped by 2 bases and J by 3 bases; unmatched bases: 6. Germline CDR1 and CDR2: LGHNA and YNFKEQ. CDR3 nucleotides: TGTGCCAGCAGCCAATCCCAGCGGGACTACACCGGGGAGCTGTTTTTT. Translating it yields CASSQSQRDYTGELFF.

Regarding this clone: The same CDR3 can be traced to other DNA sequences in this sample. The chain links TRBV27 to TRBJ2-7; 8 bases are a match to TRBD2. Unmatched junction bases numbered 4, after V lost 0 bases and J lost 0 bases. The CDR3 spans 16 residues. In germline, CDR1 is MNHEY, CDR2 SMNVEV (reference sequence). CDR3 protein: CASSLSPGTSSYEQYF. CDR3 nucleotide sequence: TGTGCCAGCAGTTTATCTCCCGGGACTAGCTCCTACGAGCAGTACTTC.

This chain uses TRBV4-1 with TRBJ1-1; D ambiguous. CDR1 and CDR2 from the germline V gene are MGHRA and YSYEKL. V lost 5 bases and J 2 bases, leaving 12 bases between the germline ends. The CDR3 length is 14 residues. The CDR3 reads CASSSMTGNTEAFF. CDR3 DNA: TGCGCCAGCAGCTCGATGACGGGTAACACTGAAGCTTTCTTT.

The rearrangement joins TRBV5-6 to TRBJ2-1; the D gene is possibly TRBD1 (6 bases). CDR1 SGHDT and CDR2 YYEEEE come from the germline V gene. This CDR3 spans 16 amino acids. V shed 0 bases and J shed 0 bases, with 10 bases lying between them. The CDR3 region is CASSLAGESSYNEQFF. CDR3 in DNA: TGTGCCAGCAGCTTGGCAGGGGAGAGCTCCTACAATGAGCAGTTCTTC.

This rearrangement joins TRBV5-1 to TRBJ1-1; D is unclear. Germline V lookup: CDR1 SGHRS, CDR2 YFSETQ. The length of the CDR3 is 14 residues. Trimming stripped 0 bases from V and 4 bases from J, with 10 bases between. The CDR3 nucleotides read TGCGCCAGCAGCTTGGCCGCGGGCTCCACTGAAGCTTTCTTT. Translating gives CASSLAAGSTEAFF.

The V and J genes are TRBV21-1 and TRBJ2-5; the table's D call, TRBD1, has no DNA check behind it. TRBV21-1 is tagged as a pseudogene. CDR3 size: 18 residues. This CDR3 reads CASSLSEPDRGLQETQYF. CDR3 sequence (DNA): TGTGCCAGCAGCCTTTCCGAGCCGGACAGGGGGTTGCAAGAGACCCAGTACTTC.

The chain carries TRBV7-8 and TRBJ2-7; D call uncertain. V was trimmed by 2 bases and J by 0 bases, leaving 8 bases between them. Looked up from germline, CDR1 is SGHVS and CDR2 is FQNEAQ. This CDR3 is 14 amino acids long. The CDR3 sequence is CASSLSGLSYEQYF. CDR3 nucleotides: TGTGCCAGCAGCTTATCAGGCCTCTCCTACGAGCAGTACTTC.

The rearrangement joins TRBV27 to TRBJ1-1; unclear D gene. The V gene's germline CDR1 is MNHEY and CDR2 SMNVEV (reference sequence). The CDR3 loop spans 13 amino acids. V was clipped by 5 bases and J by 0 bases, with 7 bases between them. The CDR3 reads CASSRGMNTEAFF. CDR3 bases: TGTGCCAGCAGTAGAGGGATGAACACTGAAGCTTTCTTT.

This clone has a count of ten or more. Other nucleotide sequences from this sample produce the same CDR3. This rearrangement joins TRBV5-4 to TRBJ1-1; D is uncertain. In germline, CDR1 is SGHNT, CDR2 YYREEE (reference sequence). CDR3 length: 11 amino acids. V lost 0 bases, J lost 6 bases, and 3 bases lay in between. The CDR3 nucleotides read TGTGCCAGCAGCTTGGCCGCTGAAGCTTTCTTT. Translated, it gives CASSLAAEAFF. The whole variable domain, filled in from reference TRBV5-4 and TRBJ1-1, reads ETGVTQSPTHLIKTRGQQVTLRCSSQSGHNTVSWYQQALGQGPQFIFQYYREEENGRGNFPPRFSGLQFPNYSSELNVNALELDDSALYLCASSLAAEAFFGQGTRLTVV.

The chain recombines TRBV7-9 with TRBJ2-1, with D tentatively TRBD2 (5 bases). V was pared by 1 base and J by 7 bases, with 11 bases between. In germline, CDR1 is SEHNR, CDR2 FQNEAQ (reference sequence). There are 14 residues in the CDR3. The chain's CDR3 is CASSLGSSQNEQFF. The CDR3 DNA sequence: TGTGCCAGCAGCTTAGGCTCTAGCCAGAATGAGCAGTTCTTC.

The CDR3 protein is CSVEQGYYGYTF. CDR3 DNA sequence: TGCAGCGTGGAACAAGGTTACTATGGCTACACCTTC. The V call is TRBV29-1, the J call TRBJ1-2; D unresolved. Germline V gene lookup returns CDR1 SQVTM and CDR2 ANQGSEA. Trimming took 6 bases from V and 3 from J, leaving 11 bases between them. CDR3 length equals 12 residues. Variable domain in full (rest from reference TRBV29-1 and TRBJ1-2): SAVISQKPSRDICQRGTSLTIQCQVDSQVTMMFWYRQQPGQSLTLIATANQGSEATYESGFVIDKFPISRPNLTFSTLTVSNMSPEDSSIYLCSVEQGYYGYTFGSGTRLTVV.

The chain has TRBV5-4 and TRBJ2-1; 7 positions match TRBD2. The junction had 6 bases not matched to a gene; V was cut back by 0 bases and J by 6 bases. Germline lookup yields CDR1 SGHNT and CDR2 YYREEE (reference sequence). This CDR3 comprises 15 residues. This CDR3 reads CASSLDGRASNEQFF. The CDR3 DNA follows: TGTGCCAGCAGCTTGGATGGGAGGGCCTCCAATGAGCAGTTCTTC.

The chain is built from TRBV27 and TRBJ2-7; D is ambiguous. The CDR3 has 13 residues. The ends were cut back, 3 bases at V and 1 base at J, with 7 bases in the middle. Germline V gives CDR1 MNHEY, CDR2 SMNVEV (reference sequence). This CDR3 is CASSLFGSYEQYF. CDR3 bases: TGTGCCAGCAGTTTGTTCGGGTCCTACGAGCAGTACTTC.

This sequence joins TRBV6-6 and TRBJ2-3; TRBD2 matches 10 bases. From germline, CDR1 is MNHNY and CDR2 SVGAGI (reference sequence). With 6 bases clipped from V and 2 bases from J, the junction kept 5 bases outside the gene matches. This CDR3 has 15 amino acids. This chain's CDR3 is CASSPTSGVTDTQYF. CDR3 DNA: TGTGCCAGCAGCCCTACTAGCGGGGTCACAGATACGCAGTATTTT.